This TCR beta chain came from a study of blood T cell repertoires in COVID-19 (dated by TCRdb to the early 2020s). Background for the entire study: Samples from collaborators originated in the United States, Italy and Spain and spanned both the acute and convalescent phases of COVID-19. The prospective study material was composed of cDNA or gDNA derived from T cells, B-cell-depleted T cells, or PBMCs. Deeply sampled blood TCRbeta repertoires from subjects exposed to, actively infected with, or recovered from COVID-19 were included in the dataset. A freely available public database, intended as a resource for researchers studying the immune response to SARS-CoV-2, is where the repertoires were released. Samples were obtained from the ongoing ImmuneRACE study (first 160 participants) and from about 1,300 subjects provided by 6 global collaborators. Sample metadata almost always included a de-identified subject ID, COVID-19 status, age in years and sex. HLA class I and class II types, where available, came from metadata supplied by the sample provider rather than from assay-based typing. Study-wide conclusions, independent of this receptor: Clinical and demographic metadata were provided uncurated, with the amount varying by source and participant.

From cysteine to phenylalanine, the CDR3 is 13 amino acids long. Only CDR3 DNA is held: 39 bases, read in frame from base 1. In the germline V gene, CDR1 corresponds to SGHTS and CDR2 to YDEGEE. V gives up 2 bases and J gives up 4 bases, and the segment between their germline ends measures 9 bases. In the prospective study, participants were about 18 to 95 years old, resided in 24 geographic areas of the United States, and were enrolled through a virtual design. In the prospective study, participants were assigned to cohorts based on the clinical history participants reported in a screening survey and a study questionnaire. In the prospective study, mobile phlebotomists collected whole blood, serum and a nasopharyngeal or oropharyngeal swab from each participant. Participants in the prospective study had the option to provide additional blood draws and questionnaires over a roughly two-month period. Blood samples from the prospective study were shipped frozen or at room temperature prior to DNA extraction.

TCRbeta CDR3 regions were amplified from genomic DNA using the immunoSEQ Assay, a bias-controlled multiplex PCR. The original methods were these. Within the assay, amplification of reference gene primers was used to estimate how many nucleated cells each sample contained. Sequence reads were collapsed and filtered to measure the absolute abundance of every unique TCRbeta CDR3 rearrangement. For each sample, productive Simpson clonality was calculated by taking the square root of Simpson's diversity index across productive rearrangements. TCRdb took over this immuneACCESS table, retaining in-frame rearrangements with V and J assigned. Such tables are incomplete; in checked studies, under half of the missing clones stem from an unresolved V gene, and the remainder is unexplained. The V and J calls and clone size come from that table; D and trimming were worked out from the DNA. This sample gives hundreds of thousands of clones in total; roughly 89% of them show up just once. The ten largest clonotypes hold 2.5% to 3% of the sample.

To note about this clone: Its antigen remains unidentified. There are no base qualities to consult, and no much larger clone falls within one base.

The sample consisted of PBMCs or T cells enriched from blood (not recorded which). The sequence derives from a woman aged 25 to 39 with acute COVID-19. Recombination joined TRBV5-8 with TRBJ1-2; TRBD1 is a possible D gene, resting on 6 matching bases. The CDR3 here reads CASSFDRSYGYTF. The sequenced DNA is TGTGCCAGCAGCTTTGACAGGTCCTATGGCTACACCTTC.